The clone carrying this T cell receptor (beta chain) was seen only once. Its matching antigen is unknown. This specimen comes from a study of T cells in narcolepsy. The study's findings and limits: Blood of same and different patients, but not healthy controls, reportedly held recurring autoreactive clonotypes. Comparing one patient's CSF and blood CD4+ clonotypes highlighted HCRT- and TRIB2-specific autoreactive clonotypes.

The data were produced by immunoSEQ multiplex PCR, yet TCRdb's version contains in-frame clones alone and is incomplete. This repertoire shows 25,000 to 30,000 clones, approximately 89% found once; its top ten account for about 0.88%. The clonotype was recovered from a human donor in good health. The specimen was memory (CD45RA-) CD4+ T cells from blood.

The DNA for the CDR3 is TGTGCCAGCAGCTTAGGAGGGGAGAATGAAAAACTGTTTTTT. It encodes CASSLGGENEKLFF. The chain links TRBV7-2 to TRBJ1-4; a possible D gene is TRBD1 (5 bases). The CDR3 contains 14 residues. Germline V gives CDR1 SGHTA, CDR2 FQGNSA. V was clipped by 1 base and J by 5 bases, with 8 bases between them. Supplemented by reference TRBV7-2 and TRBJ1-4, the full variable domain reads GAGVSQSPSNKVTEKGKDVELRCDPISGHTALYWYRQSLGQGLEFLIYFQGNSAPDKSGLPSDRFSAERTGGSVSTLTIQRTQQEDSAVYLCASSLGGENEKLFFGSGTQLSVL.